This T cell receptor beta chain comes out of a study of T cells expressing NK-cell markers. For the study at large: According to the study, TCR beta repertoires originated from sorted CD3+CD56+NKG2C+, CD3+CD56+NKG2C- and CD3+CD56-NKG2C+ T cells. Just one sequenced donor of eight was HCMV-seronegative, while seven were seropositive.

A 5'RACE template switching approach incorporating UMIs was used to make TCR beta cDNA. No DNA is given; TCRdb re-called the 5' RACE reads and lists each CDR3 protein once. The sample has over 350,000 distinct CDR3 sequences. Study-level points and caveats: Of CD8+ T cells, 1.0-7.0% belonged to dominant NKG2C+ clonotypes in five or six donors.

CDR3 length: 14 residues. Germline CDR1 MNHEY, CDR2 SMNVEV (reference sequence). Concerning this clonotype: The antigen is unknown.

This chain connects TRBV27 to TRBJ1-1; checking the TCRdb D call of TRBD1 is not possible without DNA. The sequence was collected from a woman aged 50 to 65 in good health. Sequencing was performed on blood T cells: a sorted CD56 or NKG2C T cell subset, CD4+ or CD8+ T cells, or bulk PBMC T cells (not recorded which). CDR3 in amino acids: CASSPQGLDTEAFF.